The rows below give T cell receptor beta chains drawn from one sample of a study of blood T cell repertoires in COVID-19. Only in-frame clones appear in the TCRdb table, and some are missing; sequencing was by immunoSEQ multiplex PCR. The sample gives roughly 250,000 clones, around 83% of which show up once; around 7% is in the top ten. The sequenced sample was peripheral blood. Receptor source: a woman between 50 and 59 years old with acute or convalescent COVID-19. Both conserved end residues are part of each CDR3. D genes are given only for firm matches. Clone size, where shown, is once, few, many, or a class for clones that have expanded.

>TRBV7-8|TRBJ1-4|.|once
TGTGCCAGCAGCCCAGGGACCAATGGGAGGCTGTTTTTT
CASSPGTNGRLFF
>TRBV2|TRBJ1-2|TRBD1|.
TGTGCCAGCAACAGCGACAGGGTGGATGGCTACACCTTC
CASNSDRVDGYTF
>TRBV6-5|TRBJ1-4|TRBD1|few
TGTGCCAGCTCTCTCAGGGGGGAAAAACTGTTTTTT
CASSLRGEKLFF
>TRBV27|TRBJ2-7|.|.
TGTGCCAGCAGTTTATTTGGTTCAGGGCCTGGGGACGAGCAGTACTTC
CASSLFGSGPGDEQYF
>TRBV28|TRBJ2-2|TRBD1|few
TGTGCCAGCAGTTTTGGGACAGGGACCTCCGGGGAGCTGTTTTTT
CASSFGTGTSGELFF
>TRBV13|TRBJ1-5|.|.
TGTGCCAGCAGCTTTATTAAGAATCCAGGGAAATTAAGTTGCCAGCATTTT
CASSFIKNPGKLSCQHF
>TRBV5-1|TRBJ2-7|TRBD2|.
TGCGCCAGCAGCTTGGGGCTAGCGGGGACTCCTCTCGAGCAGTACTTC
CASSLGLAGTPLEQYF
>TRBV19|TRBJ1-6|TRBD1|once
TGTGCCAGTAGTCCCGAGGGGGGACAGAGAGAGTTAAATTCACCCCTCCACTTT
CASSPEGGQRELNSPLHF
>TRBV19|TRBJ1-1|TRBD1|.
TGTGCCAGTAGTAGACAGGGTTACACTGAAGCTTTCTTT
CASSRQGYTEAFF
>TRBV12-3/TRBV12-4|TRBJ1-1|.|.
TGTGCCAGCAGCCGGGTGGAAGCTTTCTTT
CASSRVEAFF